This T cell receptor beta chain was sequenced for a study of cytomegalovirus exposure and HLA in healthy donors. Study-wide results and caveats: Analyses of presence/absence relied on an assumption of roughly uniform sequencing depth across donors.

With 60 Vbeta and 13 Jbeta primers, the PCR was carried out. Only in-frame clones appear in the TCRdb table, and some are missing; sequencing was by immunoSEQ multiplex PCR. The data contain roughly 40,000 clones, about 47% of them singletons. The ends were cut back, 2 bases at V and 4 bases at J, with 14 bases in the middle. The length of the CDR3 is 15 residues. Germline V CDR1 and CDR2: MNHEY, SVGAGI. In the case of this clone: The antigen is undetermined.

The records do not include a CMV serostatus for this donor. The genes are TRBV6-5 and TRBJ1-2; perhaps TRBD1 as D (6 bases). The sequencing input was PBMCs. This clonotype was obtained from a human donor in good health. This CDR3 reads CASSYQTTGGYGYTF. For the CDR3, the DNA is TGTGCCAGCAGTTACCAGACGACAGGTGGCTATGGCTACACCTTC.